What follows are 22 T cell receptor beta chains derived from one specimen sequenced in a study of CD8 T cells in ankylosing spondylitis. TCRdb processed the 5' RACE reads anew with MiXCR; each CDR3 protein has one entry. The sample gives approximately 140,000 distinct CDR3 sequences, 7% to 10% of which show up once; 2.5% to 3.5% is in the top ten. Sequencing was carried out using blood, either unsorted or a sorted T cell fraction (not recorded which). These receptors all stem from a male donor with ankylosing spondylitis or in good health (not recorded which).

This clonotype was counted at least ten times. The genes are TRBV5-1 and TRBJ2-7; 7 positions agree with TRBD1. Trimming took 8 bases from V and 0 from J; bases not matched to a gene: 2. This CDR3 contains 12 residues. Germline loops: CDR1 SGHRS, CDR2 YFSETQ. The CDR3: CARRDSSYEQYF. Written as DNA, the CDR3 is TGCGCCAGAAGGGACAGCTCCTACGAGCAGTACTTC.

In this sample, this clonotype turned up many times. V gene TRBV7-2 combines with J gene TRBJ2-7; D perhaps matches TRBD1 (5 bases). Trimming removed 6 bases from V and 1 base from J, with 16 bases in between. Germline V gene data show CDR1 as SGHTA and CDR2 as FQGNSA. The CDR3 runs 15 residues. The CDR3 sequence: CASRETGGFSYEQYF. DNA for the CDR3: TGTGCCAGCAGGGAAACAGGCGGCTTTTCCTACGAGCAGTACTTC.

The chain couples TRBV6-5 to TRBJ2-7, with TRBD1 identical over 7 bases. The germline V gene encodes CDR1 MNHEY and CDR2 SVGAGI. The CDR3 length is 14 residues. Losses at the gene ends were 4 bases for V and 3 bases for J; bases not matched to a gene: 6. In DNA, the CDR3 is TGTGCCAGCAGTTCCGGGACAGAGCTCTACGAGCAGTACTTC. Its translation is CASSSGTELYEQYF.

This clonotype was seen many times. V usage is TRBV2 and J usage is TRBJ2-1, with D tentatively TRBD1 (6 bases). With 8 bases removed from V and 5 bases from J, the gap between germline ends came to 7 bases. Germline CDR1 is SNHLY and CDR2 is FYNNEI. CDR3 length: 11 amino acids. Here the CDR3 DNA reads TGTGCCAGCGGACAGCACAATGAGCAGTTCTTC. Its translation: CASGQHNEQFF.

The rearrangement joins TRBV27 to TRBJ2-5; D may match TRBD1 or TRBD2 (6 bases each). V lost 2 bases and J lost 5, with 15 bases in between. Germline V gene sequence: CDR1 MNHEY, CDR2 SMNVEV (reference sequence). The CDR3 runs 15 residues. The CDR3 loop is CASSLDGGGPETQYF. The CDR3 DNA follows: TGTGCCAGCAGTTTAGACGGTGGGGGGCCCGAGACCCAGTACTTC.

This clonotype was seen at least ten times. The V gene is TRBV4-1, the J gene TRBJ2-7; the D is unclear. Germline CDR1 MGHRA, CDR2 YSYEKL. There are 16 residues in the CDR3. V was shortened by 3 bases and J by 3 bases, with 18 bases between the two germline ends. The CDR3 coding sequence is TGCGCCAGCAGCCAGGCCCTTCTAGTGGCGAGCTACGAGCAGTACTTC. Translating gives CASSQALLVASYEQYF.

The table lists this clonotype with a few counts. The chain carries TRBV7-8 and TRBJ2-3; D uncertain. Trimming took off 5 bases at V and 7 bases at J, with 22 bases between the two ends. Per germline, CDR1 SGHVS and CDR2 FQNEAQ. The CDR3 consists of 16 residues. CDR3 residues: CASSIRRAPMMNTQYF. CDR3 bases: TGTGCCAGCAGCATAAGACGAGCCCCAATGATGAATACGCAGTATTTT.

The chain carries TRBV5-6 and TRBJ2-1; 12 bases are a match to TRBD2. The trim removed 4 bases at V and 8 bases at J, leaving 13 bases unmatched. Germline CDR1 and CDR2: SGHDT and YYEEEE. The length of the CDR3 is 17 residues. CDR3 DNA: TGTGCCAGCAGCCCGTCCTTTCTAGCGGGAGGGTCCCATGAGCAGTTCTTC. Its protein product is CASSPSFLAGGSHEQFF.

This clonotype has ten or more counts. The CDR3 spells CASTLEGEQFF. The CDR3 nucleotides are TGTGCCAGCACTCTCGAAGGTGAGCAGTTCTTC. The J gene is TRBJ2-1, the V gene TRBV12-3 or TRBV12-4; D gene ambiguous. This CDR3 has 11 residues. V gave up 7 bases and J gave up 9 bases, with 10 bases separating them.

This clonotype was observed many times. This chain connects TRBV20-1 to TRBJ2-7, with TRBD1 matching over 7 bases. CDR1 and CDR2 (germline): DFQATT, SNEGSKA (reference sequence). V lost 5 bases and J lost 3; bases outside the gene matches: 10. This CDR3 is 14 amino acids long. In DNA form, the CDR3 reads TGCAGTGCTCCCCGCCTCCGGGACAGCTACGAGCAGTACTTC. This sequence encodes CSAPRLRDSYEQYF.

This clonotype was counted many times. V gene TRBV6-2 or TRBV6-3 combines with J gene TRBJ2-1; 8 positions agree with TRBD2. Germline V gene lookup returns CDR1 MNHEY and CDR2 SVGEGT. V trimming: 5 bases; J trimming: 3 bases; junction bases outside the gene matches: 6. This CDR3 contains 15 residues. Written as DNA, the CDR3 is TGTGCCAGCAGTCGTCAGAGCGGGAGCTACAATGAGCAGTTCTTC. Its protein product is CASSRQSGSYNEQFF.

This chain links TRBV18 with TRBJ2-2; D remains ambiguous. This CDR3 comprises 15 residues. CDR1 and CDR2 (germline): KGHSH, LQKENI. V gave up 2 bases and J gave up 1 base, with 8 bases separating them. CDR3 amino acids: CASSPSLKNTGELFF. The CDR3, as DNA: TGTGCCAGCTCACCAAGTCTAAAGAACACCGGGGAGCTGTTTTTT.

The table lists this clonotype with many counts. The chain couples TRBV3-1 to TRBJ2-1; TRBD2 matches at 10 bases. V was pared by 3 bases and J by 4 bases, with 12 bases of the junction left unmatched. Germline V lookup: CDR1 LGHDT, CDR2 YNNKEL (reference sequence). The CDR3 extends over 18 amino acids. DNA for the CDR3: TGTGCCAGCAGCCACAGACCCGCTGGGACTAGCGAGTACAATGAGCAGTTCTTC. It is translated as CASSHRPAGTSEYNEQFF.

This clonotype occurred many times. The chain couples TRBV6-2 or TRBV6-3 to TRBJ2-5; 7 bases match TRBD1. J gave up 1 base and V 6 bases, and 5 bases lay outside the gene matches. Per the germline V gene, CDR1 is MNHEY and CDR2 is SVGEGT. The length of the CDR3 is 14 residues. The CDR3 reads CASSMDRIQETQYF. DNA of the CDR3: TGTGCCAGCAGCATGGACAGGATCCAAGAGACCCAGTACTTC.

This clonotype was counted many times. V gene TRBV4-3 combines with J gene TRBJ2-7; possibly TRBD1 for D (6 bases). V was cut by 2 bases and J by 7 bases, with 12 bases left in between. The CDR3 loop spans 13 amino acids. Germline V gives CDR1 LGHNA, CDR2 YSLEER. The CDR3 DNA reads TGCGCCAGCAGCCAACAGGGGACCTGTGAGCAGTACTTC. Protein sequence: CASSQQGTCEQYF.

The chain carries TRBV7-3 and TRBJ2-7, with 8 bases lining up with TRBD2. CDR1 is SGHTA and CDR2 is FQGTGA in the germline V gene. This CDR3 has 13 amino acids. V lost 3 bases, J lost 5 bases, and 3 bases stayed unmatched. The CDR3 reads CASSFLAGNEQYF. The CDR3 region has the DNA TGTGCCAGCAGCTTTTTAGCGGGAAACGAGCAGTACTTC.

V and J are TRBV6-2 or TRBV6-3 and TRBJ2-1; TRBD2 agrees at 8 bases. Germline assignment: CDR1 MNHEY and CDR2 SVGEGT. This CDR3 has 16 residues. Trimming removed 4 bases from V and 2 bases from J; junction bases left unmatched: 7. DNA for the CDR3: TGTGCCAGCAGTTCGGGCAGCGGGGGCCCCTACAATGAGCAGTTCTTC. Protein product: CASSSGSGGPYNEQFF.

This clonotype was counted ten times or more. The CDR3 sequence is CASSPSGGRVEAFF. The CDR3 DNA reads as TGTGCCAGCTCACCATCCGGGGGAAGGGTTGAAGCTTTCTTT. The chain recombines TRBV18 with TRBJ1-1, with a possible D match to TRBD1 (5 bases). CDR1 and CDR2 from the germline V gene are KGHSH and LQKENI. This CDR3 region has 14 residues. Trimming pared 2 bases from V and 7 bases from J, leaving 14 bases between.

This clonotype was seen many times. An end of the junction does not agree with germline; a read error may underlie this. The V and J genes are TRBV20-1 and TRBJ2-1, with D hard to call. From germline, CDR1 is DFQATT and CDR2 SNEGSKA (reference sequence). This CDR3 has 12 amino acids. The CDR3 is CSAPYSHNEQFF. The CDR3 DNA sequence: TGCAGTGCCCCGTACTCCCACAATGAGCAGTTCTTC.

This clonotype has just a few counts. CDR3 DNA: TGCAGCGTTGTCCGGACAGGGGTCGAGCAGTACTTC. The encoded protein is CSVVRTGVEQYF. The rearrangement joins TRBV29-1 to TRBJ2-7, with TRBD1 identical over 9 bases. Germline loops: CDR1 SQVTM, CDR2 ANQGSEA. V shed 4 bases, J shed 6 bases, and the junction held 4 bases outside the gene matches. This CDR3 contains 12 residues.

This clonotype was recorded many times. The chain couples TRBV12-3 or TRBV12-4 to TRBJ1-5; D is undetermined. This CDR3 is 13 amino acids long. Trimming shortened V by 2 bases and J by 4 bases, and 6 bases separated the two germline ends. CDR3 residues: CASSLSWNQPQHF. The CDR3 coding sequence is TGTGCCAGCAGTTTAAGTTGGAATCAGCCCCAGCATTTT.

This clonotype was observed many times. This CDR3 is CSARTGGFYGYTF. The CDR3 DNA follows: TGCAGTGCTCGGACAGGAGGATTCTATGGCTACACCTTC. The rearrangement links TRBV20-1 to TRBJ1-2, with TRBD1 matching 7 bases. The CDR3 covers 13 residues. J gave up 4 bases and V 5 bases, and 7 bases lay outside the gene matches. Looked up from germline, CDR1 is DFQATT and CDR2 is SNEGSKA (reference sequence).